Below, 25 T cell receptor beta chains from the same sample are listed, as sequenced in a study of blood T cell repertoires in COVID-19. Clones were sequenced by immunoSEQ multiplex PCR, and TCRdb holds only the in-frame ones, with some missing. The data contain about 240,000 clones, roughly four fifths of them seen just once; the ten biggest clones take up around 2%. The sample was peripheral blood. These receptors were taken from a man between 25 and 39 years old who had recovered from COVID-19.

The chain combines TRBV18 with TRBJ2-7; possible D gene TRBD1, 5 bases. V lost 2 bases, J lost 6 bases, and 11 bases lay in between. The germline CDR1 and CDR2 sequences are KGHSH and LQKENI. This CDR3 region has 13 residues. CDR3 DNA sequence: TGTGCCAGCTCACCAACCCGGACACGCGAGCAGTACTTC. Translating it yields CASSPTRTREQYF.

Comment on this clone: At one boundary the junction diverges from the germline segment, which might be a read error. The chain links TRBV7-2 to TRBJ1-1; D gene ambiguous. The germline CDR1 and CDR2 sequences are SGHTA and FQGNSA. CDR3 length: 12 residues. DNA for the CDR3: TGTGCCAGCAGCTTAGCACATGTGTCATTGCTCTTT. Protein: CASSLAHVSLLF.

The chain recombines TRBV7-2 with TRBJ1-2, with D hard to call. CDR1 is SGHTA and CDR2 is FQGNSA in the germline V gene. The CDR3 is made up of 14 amino acids. Deletions cut 1 base from V and 2 bases from J, with 8 bases between. The CDR3 DNA reads as TGTGCCAGCAGCTTAGGGCAGAGGAACTATGGCTACACCTTC. It translates to CASSLGQRNYGYTF.

This clone was counted a single time. CDR3 nucleotides: TGCAGCGGTGCCACAGGGAACTATGGCTACACCTTC. Translation: CSGATGNYGYTF. The genes are TRBV29-1 and TRBJ1-2; the D gene is possibly TRBD1 (6 bases). Germline V CDR1 and CDR2: SQVTM, ANQGSEA. This CDR3 region has 12 residues. Trimming took off 7 bases at V and 2 bases at J, with 11 bases between the two ends. Full variable domain (remainder filled in from reference TRBV29-1 and TRBJ1-2): SAVISQKPSRDICQRGTSLTIQCQVDSQVTMMFWYRQQPGQSLTLIATANQGSEATYESGFVIDKFPISRPNLTFSTLTVSNMSPEDSSIYLCSGATGNYGYTFGSGTRLTVV.

The V and J genes are TRBV6-1 and TRBJ2-3; 10 bases map to TRBD1. CDR3 size: 16 residues. Germline V CDR1 and CDR2: MNHNS, SASEGT. The ends lost 2 bases at V and 8 bases at J; junction bases unmatched: 10. CDR3 nucleotide sequence: TGTGCCAGCAGTGAAAACCGGGACAGGGGTGAAGGTACGCAGTATTTT. This gives the protein CASSENRDRGEGTQYF.

V is TRBV19 and J is TRBJ2-2, with D hard to call. The CDR3 sequence is 12 residues long. V dropped 3 bases and J dropped 7 bases, with 6 bases sitting between them. CDR1 and CDR2 from the germline V gene are LNHDA and SQIVND (reference sequence). CDR3 sequence reads: CASSIENGELFF. The CDR3 region has the DNA TGTGCCAGTAGTATTGAGAACGGGGAGCTGTTTTTT.

The J gene is TRBJ2-3, the V gene TRBV5-6, with TRBD1 as a possible D gene (5 bases). Germline CDR1 SGHDT, CDR2 YYEEEE. V lost 2 bases and J lost 1, with 11 bases in between. The CDR3 is made up of 15 amino acids. Written as DNA, the CDR3 is TGTGCCAGCAGCTTACGCAGGGTCGGCACAGATACGCAGTATTTT. This encodes CASSLRRVGTDTQYF.

There are a few counts of this clone. This chain links TRBV5-8 with TRBJ1-1, with 7 nucleotides matching TRBD1. Germline lookup yields CDR1 SGHTS and CDR2 YDEGEE. This CDR3 is built from 13 residues. V trimming: 1 base; J trimming: 7 bases; junction bases outside the gene matches: 4. CDR3 loop: CASSLIWDSEAFF. The CDR3 DNA sequence: TGTGCCAGCAGCTTGATTTGGGACAGTGAAGCTTTCTTT.

The rearrangement joins TRBV19 to TRBJ2-1; 11 nucleotides align to TRBD2. The V gene end was trimmed by 4 bases and the J gene end by 2 bases; junction bases not matched to a gene: 4. Germline V gene sequence: CDR1 LNHDA, CDR2 SQIVND (reference sequence). CDR3 length: 16 amino acids. The CDR3 region is CASSTRLAGPYNEQFF. The CDR3 coding sequence is TGTGCCAGTAGTACCCGACTAGCGGGACCCTACAATGAGCAGTTCTTC. Complete variable domain (other parts from reference TRBV19 and TRBJ2-1): DGGITQSPKYLFRKEGQNVTLSCEQNLNHDAMYWYRQDPGQGLRLIYYSQIVNDFQKGDIAEGYSVSREKKESFPLTVTSAQKNPTAFYLCASSTRLAGPYNEQFFGPGTRLTVL.

J is TRBJ2-7 and V is TRBV5-4; TRBD1 matches 7 bases. V was pared by 3 bases and J by 2 bases, with 8 bases of the junction left unmatched. Germline-derived CDR1 and CDR2 are SGHNT and YYREEE (reference sequence). The CDR3 is 15 residues long. In DNA form, the CDR3 reads TGTGCCAGCAGCTCATTTAAGCAGGGGGCCTACGAGCAGTACGTC. Encoded protein: CASSSFKQGAYEQYV.

The genes are TRBV7-3 and TRBJ2-5; 8 positions agree with TRBD2. The CDR3 length is 14 residues. Germline loops: CDR1 SGHTA, CDR2 FQGTGA. J was trimmed by 4 bases and V by 3 bases; bases with no gene match: 4. CDR3 loop: CASSFGGAGETQYF. The CDR3 DNA sequence: TGTGCCAGCAGCTTCGGGGGGGCCGGAGAGACCCAGTACTTC.

The gene calls are TRBV19 and TRBJ2-3; D unresolved. V was clipped by 1 base and J by 4 bases, with 9 bases between them. Germline CDR1 and CDR2: LNHDA and SQIVND (reference sequence). CDR3 size: 14 residues. In DNA form, the CDR3 reads TGTGCCAGTAGTATAGCCGGGTTCTCAGATACGCAGTATTTT. Translation: CASSIAGFSDTQYF.

This chain joins TRBV2 and TRBJ1-5; 7 nucleotides agree with TRBD1. This CDR3 region has 14 residues. Germline V gene data show CDR1 as SNHLY and CDR2 as FYNNEI. V shed 7 bases and J 6 bases; nucleotides not matched to a gene: 9. CDR3 residues: CASTGGQVGQPQHF. As DNA, the CDR3 is TGTGCCAGCACCGGAGGACAGGTTGGTCAGCCCCAGCATTTT.

This clone was seen once. The gene calls are TRBV5-6 and TRBJ1-1; the D gene is possibly TRBD1 (5 bases). This CDR3 has 15 residues. CDR1 is SGHDT and CDR2 is YYEEEE in the germline V gene. With 0 bases removed from V and 0 bases from J, the gap between germline ends came to 9 bases. CDR3 loop: CASSLGQGMNTEAFF. The CDR3 bases are TGTGCCAGCAGCTTGGGGCAGGGTATGAACACTGAAGCTTTCTTT.

The genes are TRBV6-1 and TRBJ2-7; 7 nucleotides match TRBD1. The CDR3 totals 12 residues. The germline CDR1 and CDR2 sequences are MNHNS and SASEGT. V dropped 3 bases and J dropped 4; count of bases not matched to a gene: 0. CDR3 in DNA: TGTGCCAGCAGTGAGGACAGGTACGAGCAGTACGTC. It specifies CASSEDRYEQYV.

The chain is built from TRBV4-1 and TRBJ1-4; D might be TRBD1 (6 bases). Germline V gene lookup returns CDR1 MGHRA and CDR2 YSYEKL. The V end lost 2 bases, the J end lost 0 bases, and 16 bases lay between the germline ends. The CDR3 contains 18 residues. The CDR3 loop is CASSQIRGTRATNEKLFF. The CDR3 DNA reads TGCGCCAGCAGCCAAATACGAGGGACACGAGCAACTAATGAAAAACTGTTTTTT.

The chain joins TRBV6-5 to TRBJ2-5; D gene uncertain. Trimming stripped 7 bases from V and 1 base from J, with 10 bases between. From germline, CDR1 is MNHEY and CDR2 SVGAGI. CDR3 length: 13 residues. The CDR3 sequence: CASTNGVQETQYF. Here the CDR3 DNA reads TGTGCCAGCACCAACGGAGTCCAAGAGACCCAGTACTTC.

The chain links TRBV27 to TRBJ2-5; 9 bases are a match to TRBD1. CDR1 is MNHEY and CDR2 is SMNVEV in the germline V gene (reference sequence). The CDR3 sequence is 14 residues long. Trimming removed 5 bases from V and 7 bases from J; junction bases left unmatched: 8. The CDR3 loop is CASSDQWTGATQYF. The CDR3 bases are TGTGCCAGCAGTGACCAGTGGACAGGGGCGACCCAGTACTTC.

The chain combines TRBV2 with TRBJ1-5, with 7 bases fitting TRBD1. The CDR3 consists of 17 residues. The germline gives CDR1 SNHLY, CDR2 FYNNEI. V shed 0 bases, J shed 9 bases, and the junction held 14 bases outside the gene matches. CDR3 sequence: CASSEALHGQASRPQHF. The DNA of the CDR3 is TGTGCCAGCAGTGAAGCGCTTCACGGACAGGCGTCTCGGCCCCAGCATTTT.

The chain uses TRBV13 and TRBJ2-7, with D hard to call. V was shortened by 0 bases and J by 2 bases, with 8 bases between the two germline ends. CDR3 length: 14 residues. Germline V gene data show CDR1 as PRHDT and CDR2 as FYEKMQ (reference sequence). The CDR3 nucleotides read TGTGCCAGCAGCTTAGGCCAGGCGACCTACGAGCAGTACTTC. This codes for CASSLGQATYEQYF.

This clone has a single count. V gene TRBV6-5 combines with J gene TRBJ2-7; D is undetermined. The CDR3 is made up of 14 amino acids. Per germline, CDR1 MNHEY and CDR2 SVGAGI. Trimming stripped 2 bases from V and 7 bases from J, with 15 bases between. The CDR3 here is CASSYGRWAFEQYF. In DNA, the CDR3 is TGTGCCAGCAGTTACGGCAGATGGGCCTTTGAGCAGTACTTC.

The genes are TRBV27 and TRBJ2-7; D is ambiguous. CDR1 MNHEY and CDR2 SMNVEV come from the germline V gene (reference sequence). The V and J ends lost 6 bases and 2 bases respectively, with 17 bases between them. The CDR3 covers 15 residues. CDR3 DNA sequence: TGTGCCAGCAGGATCGCGACTTCCTCCCCCTACGAGCAGTACTTC. Translating it yields CASRIATSSPYEQYF.

V gene TRBV9 combines with J gene TRBJ2-5, with 7 bases identical to TRBD1. This CDR3 comprises 14 residues. V shed 1 base and J 5 bases; nucleotides not matched to a gene: 5. Germline assignment: CDR1 SGDLS and CDR2 YYNGEE. The CDR3 sequence: CASSVQDRSETQYF. DNA for the CDR3: TGTGCCAGCAGCGTACAGGACAGGTCCGAGACCCAGTACTTC.

The chain has TRBV18 and TRBJ1-1; D is undetermined. V was trimmed by 2 bases and J by 0 bases, leaving 10 bases between them. The CDR3 sequence is 15 residues long. CDR1 is KGHSH and CDR2 is LQKENI in the germline V gene. CDR3 coding DNA: TGTGCCAGCTCACCAGGCATGCAGTTGAACACTGAAGCTTTCTTT. Protein sequence: CASSPGMQLNTEAFF.

In its sample, this clone was seen a few times. This sequence joins TRBV6-2 or TRBV6-3 and TRBJ1-5; the D is unclear. Trimming took 0 bases from V and 9 from J, leaving 6 bases between them. The CDR3 covers 12 residues. Germline values: CDR1 MNHEY, CDR2 SVGEGT. As DNA, the CDR3 is TGTGCCAGCAGTTACTCAGAGAGGCCCCAGCATTTT. Protein product: CASSYSERPQHF.